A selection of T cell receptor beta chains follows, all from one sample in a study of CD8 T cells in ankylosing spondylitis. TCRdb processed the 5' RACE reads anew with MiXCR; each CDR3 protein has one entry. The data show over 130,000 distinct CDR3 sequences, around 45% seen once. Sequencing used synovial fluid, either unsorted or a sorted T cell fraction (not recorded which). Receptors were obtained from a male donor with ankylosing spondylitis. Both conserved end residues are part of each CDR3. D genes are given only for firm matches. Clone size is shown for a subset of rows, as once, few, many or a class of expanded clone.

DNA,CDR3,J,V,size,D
TGTGCCAGCAGCCCTCAACGTCGAGGACTCCTTTTCTCCTACAATGAGCAGTTCTTC,CASSPQRRGLLFSYNEQFF,TRBJ2-1,TRBV11-2,NA,NA
TGTGCCAGCAGAGTTCGGGTTTTCTCTGGAAACACCATATATTTT,CASRVRVFSGNTIYF,TRBJ1-3,TRBV12-3/TRBV12-4,NA,NA
TGTGCCAGCAGTTACAGGTATCGGCCCAACACTGAAGCTTTCTTT,CASSYRYRPNTEAFF,TRBJ1-1,TRBV6-5,NA,NA
TGTGCCAGCAGCAACGGGAGGGCCTCTTTCAATGAGCAGTTCTTC,CASSNGRASFNEQFF,TRBJ2-1,TRBV7-6,NA,TRBD2
TGCAGTGCTAGATCACTAGCGGGAGGAGATACGCAGTATTTT,CSARSLAGGDTQYF,TRBJ2-3,TRBV20-1,NA,TRBD2
TGTGCCAGCAGCCCAGGGGTTTACAATGAGCAGTTCTTC,CASSPGVYNEQFF,TRBJ2-1,TRBV7-7,once,NA
TGTGCCACCCTGGCGGATGAGCAGTTCTTC,CATLADEQFF,TRBJ2-1,TRBV2,few,NA
TGTGCCAGCAGCTTAGGGGCAGGAGTCCCCTACGAGCAGTACTTC,CASSLGAGVPYEQYF,TRBJ2-7,TRBV7-8,NA,NA
TGTGCCAGCAGAAATAAGGGGACAGTGAATGAGCAGTTCTTC,CASRNKGTVNEQFF,TRBJ2-1,TRBV28,many,TRBD1
TGCGCCAGCAGCACCCGGGACACCTCTGGAAACACCATATATTTT,CASSTRDTSGNTIYF,TRBJ1-3,TRBV4-3,NA,NA
TGCAGTGCTAGAGATGACAGGGGGCCCTGCCAGCCCCAGCATTTT,CSARDDRGPCQPQHF,TRBJ1-5,TRBV20-1,NA,TRBD1
TGTGCCACCAGCCCAGAGCGATGGTCCTACGAGCAGTACTTC,CATSPERWSYEQYF,TRBJ2-7,TRBV15,NA,NA
TGTGCCAGCAGCTTAGAGCAGTCCGAAAAACTGTTTTTT,CASSLEQSEKLFF,TRBJ1-4,TRBV7-9,few,NA
TGTGCCAGCAGCCCCACCGAGGGGCCCTTACACACAGATACGCAGTATTTT,CASSPTEGPLHTDTQYF,TRBJ2-3,TRBV7-8,NA,NA
TGTGCCAGCAGTTTCTTGGGGGCCCCCTACAATGAGCAGTTCTTC,CASSFLGAPYNEQFF,TRBJ2-1,TRBV28,few,NA
TGTGCTAGTGGTTTGGTATACACGCAAGATACGCAGTATTTT,CASGLVYTQDTQYF,TRBJ2-3,TRBV12-5,NA,NA
TGTGCCAGCAGTGTTAGCGGGGGTAGGGTGACAGATACGCAGTATTTT,CASSVSGGRVTDTQYF,TRBJ2-3,TRBV28,many,TRBD2
TGTGCCAGCAGCCACAGTTGGGTCTACGAGCAGTACTTC,CASSHSWVYEQYF,TRBJ2-7,TRBV28,NA,NA
TGCAGTGCTAGGGGAGGAGCGGGGGTTTACAATGAGCAGTTCTTC,CSARGGAGVYNEQFF,TRBJ2-1,TRBV20-1,NA,TRBD2
TGTGCCAGCAGCCGGGGGACGGGTTCTTGGTACCAAGAGACCCAGTACTTC,CASSRGTGSWYQETQYF,TRBJ2-5,TRBV5-6,NA,NA
TGTGCCAGCAGCTTACCATCCAGGCGGGGGGTCACGGATACGCAGTATTTT,CASSLPSRRGVTDTQYF,TRBJ2-3,TRBV7-8,many,TRBD2
TGTGCCAGCAGCCACCTTTTTGACAGAACCCCTACGGGCCGGGTCACAGATACGCAGTATTTT,CASSHLFDRTPTGRVTDTQYF,TRBJ2-3,TRBV3-1,NA,NA
TGCGCCAGCAGCCAAGATTGGAGGGGGGCACTAGCGGGAAGTTCCTACAATGAGCAGTTCTTC,CASSQDWRGALAGSSYNEQFF,TRBJ2-1,TRBV4-1,NA,TRBD2
TGCAGTGCTAGAGCCGTATCCGAGCAGTACTTC,CSARAVSEQYF,TRBJ2-7,TRBV20-1,NA,NA
TGTGCCATCAGTGTTATTCAGGGGATCAGGTTCTTC,CAISVIQGIRFF,TRBJ2-1,TRBV10-3,NA,NA
TGTGCCAGCAGTTGGACTAGCGGGGGCGGTGAGACCCAGTACTTC,CASSWTSGGGETQYF,TRBJ2-5,TRBV2,few,TRBD2
TGCAGTGCCCCACCCTGGACTAGCGGTCGCTACAATGAGCAGTTCTTC,CSAPPWTSGRYNEQFF,TRBJ2-1,TRBV20-1,NA,TRBD2
TGTGCCACCAGCATAGGGACTAGCGGGTCCCGAGAGCAGTTCTTC,CATSIGTSGSREQFF,TRBJ2-1,TRBV15,NA,TRBD2
TGCGCCAGCAGCCAGGGACTTGGGGGCTACGATGAGCAGTTCTTC,CASSQGLGGYDEQFF,TRBJ2-1,TRBV4-3,NA,NA
TGTGCCAGCAGCTTAGGGGGGCTTACCTACGAGCAGTACTTC,CASSLGGLTYEQYF,TRBJ2-7,TRBV5-6,many,NA
TGTGCCAGCAGTTTCTCCTTGAGGAGCATGAACACTGAAGCTTTCTTT,CASSFSLRSMNTEAFF,TRBJ1-1,TRBV6-2/TRBV6-3,NA,NA
TGTGCCAGCAGCCAACAACTAGCGGGAGGGAATGTCGGGGAGCTGTTTTTT,CASSQQLAGGNVGELFF,TRBJ2-2,TRBV4-2,NA,TRBD2
TGTGCCACCAGCAGAGAACAGGGGTCTGGGGCCAACGTCCTGACTTTC,CATSREQGSGANVLTF,TRBJ2-6,TRBV15,few,TRBD1
TGTGCCAGCAGCCCGGGACAGGGGTCTGGTGGCTACACCTTC,CASSPGQGSGGYTF,TRBJ1-2,TRBV12-3/TRBV12-4,NA,TRBD1
TGTGCCAGCTCAGAAACCAATCAGCCCCAGCATTTT,CASSETNQPQHF,TRBJ1-5,TRBV28,NA,NA
TGTGCCAGCAGTTACCTTGGGGTCCGGATTTACGAGCAGTACTTC,CASSYLGVRIYEQYF,TRBJ2-7,TRBV6-5,NA,NA
TGTGCCAGCAGCTCCTGGACAGGTTCCTACAATGAGCAGTTCTTC,CASSSWTGSYNEQFF,TRBJ2-1,TRBV9,NA,TRBD1
TGTGCCAGCAGTTTCGATACCGGGACAGAAGCTTTCTTT,CASSFDTGTEAFF,TRBJ1-1,TRBV12-3/TRBV12-4,NA,NA
TGTGCCAGCAGCTCGTATTCGAACACCGGGGAGCTGTTTTTT,CASSSYSNTGELFF,TRBJ2-2,TRBV7-4,few,NA
TGCAGCGTTGAAACCGCTAGCGGGGGCCCAAGCACAGATACGCAGTATTTT,CSVETASGGPSTDTQYF,TRBJ2-3,TRBV29-1,once,TRBD2
TGTGCCAGCAGCCAAGACGAAATGAACACTGAAGCTTTCTTT,CASSQDEMNTEAFF,TRBJ1-1,TRBV14,many,NA
TGTGCCAGCAGTCCGACCGACTACTACAATGAGCAGTTCTTC,CASSPTDYYNEQFF,TRBJ2-1,TRBV6-2/TRBV6-3,NA,NA
TGTGCCAGCAGTCCCCCCCGGGGCAGGGTGAGGGAAGAGCAGTACTTC,CASSPPRGRVREEQYF,TRBJ2-7,TRBV28,NA,NA
TGTGCCAGCAGCCCCCCTGGGCACAATGAGCAGTTCTTC,CASSPPGHNEQFF,TRBJ2-1,TRBV6-2/TRBV6-3,few,NA
TGCGCCAGCAGCCAAGTGCGGGACATCTCCTACGAGCAGTACTTC,CASSQVRDISYEQYF,TRBJ2-7,TRBV4-1,few,NA
TGTGCCTCCCAGGGGAGGACAGAGAACACCGGGGAGCTGTTTTTT,CASQGRTENTGELFF,TRBJ2-2,TRBV6-1,NA,NA
TGTGCCAGCAGCTTAGGTGCCGGGTATGGCTACACCTTC,CASSLGAGYGYTF,TRBJ1-2,TRBV11-2,NA,NA
TGCAGTGCTAGCAGTCCCGGGACAGACTCGGGCACTGAAGCTTTCTTT,CSASSPGTDSGTEAFF,TRBJ1-1,TRBV20-1,few,TRBD1
TGCGCCAGCAGCCAAGTAGATAGTGCCACAGATACGCAGTATTTT,CASSQVDSATDTQYF,TRBJ2-3,TRBV4-3,NA,NA
TGTGCCAGCAGCCAAGAATGGGCTACAAACAATGAGCAGTTCTTC,CASSQEWATNNEQFF,TRBJ2-1,TRBV3-1,many,NA
TGTGCCAGCAGAAAAGGGAGGGGGAATCAGCCCCAGCATTTT,CASRKGRGNQPQHF,TRBJ1-5,TRBV27,NA,NA
TGTGCCAGCAGTTACAGTACAGAGAATCAGCCCCAGCATTTT,CASSYSTENQPQHF,TRBJ1-5,TRBV6-2/TRBV6-3,NA,NA
TGTGCCAGCAGTTACGGCGGGGACCAAGAGACCCAGTACTTC,CASSYGGDQETQYF,TRBJ2-5,TRBV6-5,NA,NA